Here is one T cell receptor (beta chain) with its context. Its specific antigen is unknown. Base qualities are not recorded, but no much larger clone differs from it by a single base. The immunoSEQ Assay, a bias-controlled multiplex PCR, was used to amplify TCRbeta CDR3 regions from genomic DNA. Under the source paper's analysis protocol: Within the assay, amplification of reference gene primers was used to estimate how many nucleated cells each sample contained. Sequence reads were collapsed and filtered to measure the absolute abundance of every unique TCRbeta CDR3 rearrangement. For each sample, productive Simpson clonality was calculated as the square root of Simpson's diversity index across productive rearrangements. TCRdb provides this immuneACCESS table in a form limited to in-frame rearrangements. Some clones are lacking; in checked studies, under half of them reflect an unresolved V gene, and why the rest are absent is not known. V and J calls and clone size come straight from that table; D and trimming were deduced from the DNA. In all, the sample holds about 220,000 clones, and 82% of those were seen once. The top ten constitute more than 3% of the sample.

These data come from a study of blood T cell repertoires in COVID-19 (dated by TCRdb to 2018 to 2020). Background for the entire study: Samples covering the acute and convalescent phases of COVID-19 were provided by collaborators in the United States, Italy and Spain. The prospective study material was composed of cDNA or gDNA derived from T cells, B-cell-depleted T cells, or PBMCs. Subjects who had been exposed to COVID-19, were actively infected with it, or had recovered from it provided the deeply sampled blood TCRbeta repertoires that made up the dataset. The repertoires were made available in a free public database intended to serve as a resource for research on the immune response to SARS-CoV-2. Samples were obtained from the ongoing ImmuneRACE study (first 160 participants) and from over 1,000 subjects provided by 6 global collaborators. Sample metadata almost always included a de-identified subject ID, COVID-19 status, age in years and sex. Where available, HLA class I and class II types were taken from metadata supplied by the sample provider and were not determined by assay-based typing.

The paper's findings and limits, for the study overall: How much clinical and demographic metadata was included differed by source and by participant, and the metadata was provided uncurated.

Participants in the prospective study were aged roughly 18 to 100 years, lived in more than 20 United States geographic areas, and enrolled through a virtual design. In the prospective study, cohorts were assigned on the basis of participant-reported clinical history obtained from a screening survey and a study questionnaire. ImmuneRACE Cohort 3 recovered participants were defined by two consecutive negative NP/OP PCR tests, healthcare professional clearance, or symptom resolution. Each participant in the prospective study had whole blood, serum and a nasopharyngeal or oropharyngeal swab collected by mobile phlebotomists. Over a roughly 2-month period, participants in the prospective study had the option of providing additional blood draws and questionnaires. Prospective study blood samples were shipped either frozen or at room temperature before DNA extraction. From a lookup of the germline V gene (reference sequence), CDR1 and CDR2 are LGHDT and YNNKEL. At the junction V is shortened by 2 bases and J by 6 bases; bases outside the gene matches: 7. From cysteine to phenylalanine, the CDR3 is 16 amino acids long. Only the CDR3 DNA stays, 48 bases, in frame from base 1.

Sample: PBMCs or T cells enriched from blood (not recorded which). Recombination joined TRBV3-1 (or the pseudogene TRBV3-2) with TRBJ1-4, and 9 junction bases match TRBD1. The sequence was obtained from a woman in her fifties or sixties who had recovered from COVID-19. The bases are TGTGCCAGCAGCCAACGACCGGGACAGGGTTATGAAAAACTGTTTTTT. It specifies CASSQRPGQGYEKLFF.